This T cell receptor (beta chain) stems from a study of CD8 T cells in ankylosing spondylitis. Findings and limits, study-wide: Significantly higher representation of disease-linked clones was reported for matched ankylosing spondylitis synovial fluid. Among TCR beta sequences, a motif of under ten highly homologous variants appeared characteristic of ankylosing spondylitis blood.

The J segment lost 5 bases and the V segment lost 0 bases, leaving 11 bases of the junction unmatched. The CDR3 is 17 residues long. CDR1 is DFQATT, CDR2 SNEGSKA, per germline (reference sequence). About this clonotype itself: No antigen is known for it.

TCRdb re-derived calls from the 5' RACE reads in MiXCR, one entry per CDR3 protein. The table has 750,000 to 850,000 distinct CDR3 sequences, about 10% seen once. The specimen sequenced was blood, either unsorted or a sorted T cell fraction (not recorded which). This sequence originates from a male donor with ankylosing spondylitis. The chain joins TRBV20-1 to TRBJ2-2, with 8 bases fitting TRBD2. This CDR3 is CSARDPPLAESTGELFF. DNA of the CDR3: TGCAGTGCTAGAGATCCCCCACTAGCGGAATCGACCGGGGAGCTGTTTTTT.